This T cell receptor beta chain was sequenced in a study of PD-1 blockade in classical Hodgkin lymphoma. Data came from immunoSEQ multiplex PCR; TCRdb stores just in-frame clones and leaves some out. The profile shows about 47,000 clones, approximately 91% of them singletons. Time point meaning: newly diagnosed, previously untreated cHL patient sample. This clone was seen just once. Trimming took 0 bases from V and 5 from J; bases not matched to a gene: 8. The CDR3 consists of 15 residues. Germline V gene sequence: CDR1 SGDLS, CDR2 YYNGEE. The V and J genes are TRBV9 and TRBJ2-7; 7 nucleotides match TRBD2. The origin of this receptor is a human donor with classical Hodgkin lymphoma. Sequenced: peripheral blood mononuclear cells (PBMCs). CDR3 sequence reads: CASSVGGRESHEQYF. CDR3 bases: TGTGCCAGCAGCGTAGGCGGGCGGGAGTCTCACGAGCAGTACTTC.